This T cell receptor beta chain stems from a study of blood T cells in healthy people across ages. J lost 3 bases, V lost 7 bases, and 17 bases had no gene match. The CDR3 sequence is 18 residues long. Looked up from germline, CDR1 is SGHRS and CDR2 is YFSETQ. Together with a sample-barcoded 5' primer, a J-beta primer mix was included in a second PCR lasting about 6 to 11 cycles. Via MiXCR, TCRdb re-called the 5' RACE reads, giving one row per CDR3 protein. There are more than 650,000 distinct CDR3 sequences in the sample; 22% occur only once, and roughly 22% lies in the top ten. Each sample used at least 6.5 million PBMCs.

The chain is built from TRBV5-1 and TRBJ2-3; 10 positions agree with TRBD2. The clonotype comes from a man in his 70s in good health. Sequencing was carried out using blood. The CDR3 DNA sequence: TGCGCCAGCGCCAAATACGGGCTAGCGGGAGAGGCAACAGATACGCAGTATTTT. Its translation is CASAKYGLAGEATDTQYF. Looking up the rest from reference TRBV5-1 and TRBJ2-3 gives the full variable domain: KAGVTQTPRYLIKTRGQQVTLSCSPISGHRSVSWYQQTPGQGLQFLFEYFSETQRNKGNFPGRFSGRQFSNSRSEMNVSTLELGDSALYLCASAKYGLAGEATDTQYFGPGTRLTVL.